The clone carrying this T cell receptor beta chain came up many times. There are 11 residues in the CDR3. V was clipped by 1 base and J by 3 bases, with 4 bases between them. The germline V gene encodes CDR1 GTSNPN and CDR2 SVGIG (reference sequence). This entry is derived from a study of metastatic and nonmetastatic thyroid tumors. Not a single patient had been given any form of treatment at any point before undergoing thyroid surgery. With MiXCR, TCRdb called clones anew from the PCR reads. The data contain tens of thousands of clones, about a sixth of them singletons. Sample: blood. The chain combines TRBV30 with TRBJ2-7; D gene uncertain. The receptor was derived from a male donor with papillary thyroid cancer or a benign thyroid nodule (not recorded which). Some clones in this sample may be carry-over from other donors' samples. The chain's CDR3 is CAWSANYEQYF. The DNA of the CDR3 is TGTGCCTGGAGTGCGAACTACGAGCAGTACTTC.